This T cell receptor (beta chain) was documented in a study of metastatic and nonmetastatic thyroid tumors. Across the study: A comparison of repertoires was made across blood and tumor or nodule tissue from malignant and benign thyroid patients.

TCRdb re-clonotyped the PCR reads via MiXCR. This table holds 30,000 to 35,000 clones, around 17% found once. The CDR3 spans 12 residues. With 5 bases removed from V and 11 bases from J, the gap between germline ends came to 10 bases. This clone was found many times. Its antigen is unknown. General study points: Significantly greater TCR beta diversity was reportedly found in malignant thyroid tumors than in benign nodules (in blood and tumor).

Treatment of any kind had been given to no patient before thyroid surgery. V and J are TRBV12-3 or TRBV12-4 and TRBJ1-6; D uncertain. The receptor comes from a female donor with papillary thyroid cancer or a benign thyroid nodule (not recorded which). Some clones in this sample may be carry-over from other donors' samples. The sequencing sample was made of blood. For the CDR3, the DNA is TGTGCCAGCAGTCGATTATCTACACCCCTCCACTTT. Residues: CASSRLSTPLHF.